The 16 T cell receptor beta chains below all came from one sample that was sequenced in a study of shared clonotypes between healthy human individuals. Clones were sequenced by immunoSEQ multiplex PCR, and TCRdb holds only the in-frame ones, with some missing. Of about 2 million clones in the sample, 85% to 95% were seen once. What was sequenced was naive CD4+ T cells sorted from blood. The subset was: CD45RA+ positively selected. The receptors were gathered from a young man in good health.

The chain recombines TRBV7-8 with TRBJ1-1, with D perhaps matching TRBD1 (5 bases). Germline V CDR1 and CDR2: SGHVS, FQNEAQ. Deletions cut 7 bases from V and 1 base from J, with 16 bases between. This CDR3 is 15 amino acids long. For the CDR3, the DNA is TGTGCCAGCATCAAATGGGGGTCCTCGAACACTGAAGCTTTCTTT. Amino acid sequence: CASIKWGSSNTEAFF.

CDR3 amino acids: CASSVDRDPYNSPLHF. In DNA, the CDR3 is TGTGCCAGCAGCGTGGACAGGGACCCGTATAATTCACCCCTCCACTTT. The J gene is TRBJ1-6, the V gene TRBV5-6; 8 nucleotides agree with TRBD1. CDR1 is SGHDT, CDR2 YYEEEE, per germline. The CDR3 spans 16 residues. V trimming: 4 bases; J trimming: 4 bases; junction bases outside the gene matches: 7.

V and J are TRBV5-1 and TRBJ2-3; tentatively, D is TRBD1 (6 bases). CDR3 length: 13 residues. Trimming stripped 6 bases from V and 2 bases from J, with 10 bases between. Germline V lookup: CDR1 SGHRS, CDR2 YFSETQ. DNA for the CDR3: TGCGCCAGCAACCCAGGGGACACAGATACGCAGTATTTT. The encoded protein is CASNPGDTDTQYF. The full variable domain, rest sourced from reference TRBV5-1 and TRBJ2-3, is KAGVTQTPRYLIKTRGQQVTLSCSPISGHRSVSWYQQTPGQGLQFLFEYFSETQRNKGNFPGRFSGRQFSNSRSEMNVSTLELGDSALYLCASNPGDTDTQYFGPGTRLTVL.

V and J are TRBV6-5 and TRBJ2-1; D assignment may be TRBD1 or TRBD2 (5 bases each). Germline CDR1 and CDR2: MNHEY and SVGAGI. The CDR3 sequence is 12 residues long. V lost 10 bases and J 4 bases, leaving 11 bases between the germline ends. In nucleotides, the CDR3 is TGTGCCACCGGGACGGCTTACAATGAGCAGTTCTTC. Translating gives CATGTAYNEQFF.

V and J are TRBV7-9 and TRBJ2-2; perhaps TRBD1 as D (6 bases). The CDR3 loop spans 15 amino acids. V was trimmed by 5 bases and J by 4 bases, leaving 14 bases between them. The germline CDR1 and CDR2 sequences are SEHNR and FQNEAQ (reference sequence). CDR3 loop: CASSAAQGVTGELFF. For the CDR3, the DNA is TGTGCCAGCAGCGCGGCACAGGGCGTCACCGGGGAGCTGTTTTTT.

The gene calls are TRBV6-6 and TRBJ2-7, with TRBD1 matching 9 bases. The J segment lost 7 bases and the V segment lost 8 bases, leaving 12 bases of the junction unmatched. CDR3 length: 14 residues. CDR1 MNHNY and CDR2 SVGAGI come from the germline V gene (reference sequence). The CDR3 DNA is TGTGCCAGCGAAATCCGGGACAGGGTGGGAGAGCAGTACTTC. Its translation: CASEIRDRVGEQYF.

The chain couples TRBV13 to TRBJ1-1, with D hard to call. V shed 3 bases and J shed 1 base, with 9 bases lying between them. The CDR3 consists of 14 residues. Looked up from germline, CDR1 is PRHDT and CDR2 is FYEKMQ (reference sequence). CDR3 in amino acids: CASSFLGSNTEAFF. The DNA of the CDR3 is TGTGCCAGCAGCTTCTTGGGGTCGAACACTGAAGCTTTCTTT.

The chain couples TRBV5-1 to TRBJ2-6; 8 nucleotides match TRBD1. The germline gives CDR1 SGHRS, CDR2 YFSETQ. With 4 bases clipped from V and 0 bases from J, the junction kept 12 bases outside the gene matches. This CDR3 region has 19 residues. The CDR3 coding sequence is TGCGCCAGCAGCACACCCCCGGGACAGGTCCCCTCTGGGGCCAACGTCCTGACTTTC. Protein sequence: CASSTPPGQVPSGANVLTF.

The chain joins TRBV7-9 to TRBJ1-4, with 9 bases aligning to TRBD1. With 5 bases clipped from V and 4 bases from J, the junction kept 5 bases outside the gene matches. The CDR3 has 15 amino acids. Germline V lookup: CDR1 SEHNR, CDR2 FQNEAQ (reference sequence). CDR3 coding DNA: TGTGCCAGCAGCCGCTCGGGACAGGGTAATGAAAAACTGTTTTTT. This codes for CASSRSGQGNEKLFF.

This clone was detected only a few times. The chain carries TRBV6-5 and TRBJ1-1, with D uncertain. Germline V lookup: CDR1 MNHEY, CDR2 SVGAGI. The CDR3 loop spans 14 amino acids. The ends were cut back, 4 bases at V and 5 bases at J, with 14 bases in the middle. CDR3 protein: CASSWAKAGTEAFF. CDR3 bases: TGTGCCAGCAGTTGGGCAAAAGCGGGTACTGAAGCTTTCTTT.

The CDR3 DNA reads TGTGCCAGCAGCTTTCGGGGTTCCTCGTTCTCCTACAATGAGCAGTTCTTC. It yields the protein CASSFRGSSFSYNEQFF. This chain joins TRBV11-2 and TRBJ2-1; perhaps TRBD2 as D (5 bases). With 3 bases removed from V and 0 bases from J, the gap between germline ends came to 15 bases. Germline CDR1 and CDR2: SGHAT and FQNNGV. There are 17 residues in the CDR3. Combining the CDR3 with reference TRBV11-2 and TRBJ2-1 gives the whole variable domain EAGVAQSPRYKIIEKRQSVAFWCNPISGHATLYWYQQILGQGPKLLIQFQNNGVVDDSQLPKDRFSAERLKGVDSTLKIQPAKLEDSAVYLCASSFRGSSFSYNEQFFGPGTRLTVL.

The CDR3 nucleotides read TGTGCCAGCAGCTTACCCGATTTATGGGCGGGAGAGGGGAATGAGCAGTTCTTC. This gives the protein CASSLPDLWAGEGNEQFF. The genes are TRBV7-2 and TRBJ2-1, with 7 bases that match TRBD2. CDR3 length: 18 residues. With 2 bases clipped from V and 7 bases from J, the junction kept 17 bases outside the gene matches. Germline CDR1 SGHTA, CDR2 FQGNSA.

About this clone itself: A much larger clone lies one base from this, so it may be a read error. The genes are TRBV5-1 and TRBJ1-1, with D possibly TRBD1 on 5 matching bases. This CDR3 comprises 14 residues. Germline V gene data show CDR1 as SGHRS and CDR2 as YFSETQ. As DNA, the CDR3 is TGCGCCAGCCAGCCGGGGCCCGAGAACACTGAAGCTTCCTTT. Its protein product is CASQPGPENTEASF.

The V gene is TRBV6-1, the J gene TRBJ1-3; 8 bases line up with TRBD1. The CDR3 has 15 amino acids. The J segment lost 3 bases and the V segment lost 8 bases, leaving 9 bases of the junction unmatched. Germline V gene sequence: CDR1 MNHNS, CDR2 SASEGT. This CDR3 reads CASVPGGAGGNTIYF. CDR3 coding DNA: TGTGCCAGCGTCCCAGGGGGCGCAGGTGGAAACACCATATATTTT.

The rearrangement joins TRBV10-3 to TRBJ2-1, with TRBD1 as a possible D gene (5 bases). Germline CDR1 is ENHRY and CDR2 is SYGVKD. The CDR3 sequence is 16 residues long. The germline V and J ends were trimmed by 0 bases and 5 bases, with 14 bases remaining between them. The CDR3 loop is CAISESPGMGNNEQFF. The CDR3 DNA is TGTGCCATCAGTGAGTCACCAGGGATGGGAAACAATGAGCAGTTCTTC.

The chain links TRBV18 to TRBJ1-1; tentatively, D is TRBD1 (6 bases). The V gene's germline CDR1 is KGHSH and CDR2 LQKENI. Trimming left V 6 bases short and J 3 bases short, with 14 bases between. The CDR3 sequence is 14 residues long. The CDR3 loop reads CASSPDRTYTEAFF. The CDR3 nucleotides read TGTGCCAGCTCGCCTGACAGGACTTACACTGAAGCTTTCTTT.